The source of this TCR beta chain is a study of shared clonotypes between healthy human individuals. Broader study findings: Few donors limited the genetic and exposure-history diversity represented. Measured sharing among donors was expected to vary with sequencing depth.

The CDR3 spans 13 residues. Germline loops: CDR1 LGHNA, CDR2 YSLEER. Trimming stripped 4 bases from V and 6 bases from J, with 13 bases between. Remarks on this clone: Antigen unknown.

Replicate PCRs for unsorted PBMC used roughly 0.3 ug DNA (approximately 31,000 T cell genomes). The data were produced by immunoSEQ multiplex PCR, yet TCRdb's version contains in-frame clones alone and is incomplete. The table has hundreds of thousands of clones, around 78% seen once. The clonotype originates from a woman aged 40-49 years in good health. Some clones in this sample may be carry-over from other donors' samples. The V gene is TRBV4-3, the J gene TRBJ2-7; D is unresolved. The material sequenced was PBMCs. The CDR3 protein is CASSPSRTAEQYF. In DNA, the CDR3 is TGCGCCAGCAGCCCTTCTCGCACAGCCGAGCAGTACTTC.